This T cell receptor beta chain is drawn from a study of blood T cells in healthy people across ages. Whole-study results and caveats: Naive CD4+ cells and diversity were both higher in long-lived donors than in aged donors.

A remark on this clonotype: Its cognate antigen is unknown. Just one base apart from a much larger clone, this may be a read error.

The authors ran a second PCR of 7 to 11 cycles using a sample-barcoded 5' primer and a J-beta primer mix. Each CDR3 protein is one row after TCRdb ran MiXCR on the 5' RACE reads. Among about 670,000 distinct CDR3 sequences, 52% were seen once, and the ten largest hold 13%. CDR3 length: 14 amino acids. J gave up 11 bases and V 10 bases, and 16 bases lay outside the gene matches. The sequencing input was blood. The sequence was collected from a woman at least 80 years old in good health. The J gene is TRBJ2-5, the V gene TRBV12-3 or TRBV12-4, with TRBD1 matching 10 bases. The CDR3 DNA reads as TGTGCCACCAGACAGGGGGCTAAGGACAATGAGCAGTACTTC. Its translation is CATRQGAKDNEQYF.